Listed below are T cell receptor beta chains from one sample, sequenced in a study of blood T cell repertoires in COVID-19. TCRdb's copy holds only in-frame clones and misses some; the assay was immunoSEQ multiplex PCR. The sample includes roughly 96,000 clones, about 80% seen only once; the top ten take roughly 4%. Sequenced sample: peripheral blood. The receptors come from a man aged 55-75 years with acute or convalescent COVID-19. Both conserved end residues are part of each CDR3. The listing skips clone size in some rows; elsewhere it reads once, few, many or a size class.

J	V	size	CDR3
TRBJ2-7	TRBV6-1	NA	CASSDPGTGNYEQYF
TRBJ2-2	TRBV2	NA	CASKNGPRGELFF
TRBJ1-5	TRBV19	NA	CASSSVRGQPQHF
TRBJ1-2	TRBV24-1	NA	CATSKAGGMISGYTF
TRBJ2-3	TRBV9	NA	CASSRGQGRADTQYF
TRBJ1-6	TRBV6-6	NA	CASRGVGISPLHF
TRBJ2-1	TRBV9	NA	CASSPLGGSRNEQFF
TRBJ2-2	TRBV18	NA	CASSPLKNTGELFF
TRBJ1-6	TRBV27	NA	CASSLRVYSPLHF
TRBJ1-2	TRBV6-5	NA	CASRLNFQGVNGYTF
TRBJ1-1	TRBV24-1	NA	CATSEGRGRRNTEAFF
TRBJ2-7	TRBV6-1	NA	CASSELTSGSPRNF
TRBJ1-4	TRBV5-1	NA	CASSLRGTGDEKLFF
TRBJ2-1	TRBV24-1	NA	CATSDERSSYNEQFF
TRBJ2-3	TRBV5-1	NA	CASSLGGRSTDTQYF
TRBJ2-3	TRBV6-4	few	CASSDSGDRATQYF
TRBJ2-1	TRBV19	NA	CASRLAGDYNEQFF
TRBJ2-1	TRBV10-1	NA	CASSPGLAGARGNEQFF
TRBJ2-7	TRBV4-1	NA	CASSQDRASGAREQYF
TRBJ1-4	TRBV27	NA	CASSLSPGLRNEKLFF
TRBJ2-2	TRBV30	NA	CACLAGGAGELFF
TRBJ1-1	TRBV5-8	NA	CASRSARMVRVHMNTEAFF
TRBJ2-1	TRBV5-4	NA	CASSSLSGTSGSNEQFF
TRBJ1-6	TRBV18	NA	CASSGTGGSYNSPLHF
TRBJ1-1	TRBV6-6	NA	CASSQGSFSLVNTEAFF
TRBJ2-1	TRBV12-3/TRBV12-4	NA	CASIQTSSLEQFF
TRBJ2-1	TRBV12-3/TRBV12-4	NA	CASSLYRQEQFF
TRBJ2-1	TRBV5-1	NA	CASSWTGTSGNEQFF
TRBJ1-1	TRBV1	NA	CTSSQEPREAFF
TRBJ2-1	TRBV6-2/TRBV6-3	NA	CASSYYQGVSGRFNEQFF
TRBJ2-2	TRBV6-2/TRBV6-3	NA	CASSPHGGGNTGELFF
TRBJ1-6	TRBV19	NA	CASTDSRRSPLHF
TRBJ1-5	TRBV30	NA	CAWAQDGDMPQHF
TRBJ2-7	TRBV6-2/TRBV6-3	NA	CASSIGDSNKQYF
TRBJ1-5	TRBV24-1	NA	CATSDTGGQPQHF
TRBJ1-1	TRBV5-1	NA	CASSTTGANTEAFF
TRBJ2-7	TRBV5-1	NA	CASSLDGEQYF
TRBJ1-1	TRBV12-5	NA	CASALKGTGSEAFF
TRBJ2-1	TRBV5-1	NA	CASGWGDNEQFF
TRBJ2-6	TRBV6-5	NA	CASRRQSSGANVLTF
TRBJ1-1	TRBV30	NA	CACHPPGLKNTEAFF
TRBJ1-4	TRBV16	NA	CASSQSATDTEKLFF
TRBJ2-1	TRBV7-3	NA	CASSLHGGPNNEQFF
TRBJ1-4	TRBV11-3	NA	CASTLGQTTNEKLFF
TRBJ1-2	TRBV29-1	NA	CSVGDMYTF
TRBJ2-1	TRBV24-1	NA	CATSDQTGSYNEQFF
TRBJ2-2	TRBV9	NA	CASSVNSRNTGELFF
TRBJ2-1	TRBV20-1	once	CSASRNEQFF
TRBJ1-4	TRBV5-1	NA	CASSRRDRSSTNEKLFF
TRBJ2-1	TRBV19	NA	CASKTSGLAGGSSYNEQFF
TRBJ1-1	TRBV6-6	few	CASSPISGQGMNTEAFF
TRBJ2-3	TRBV24-1	NA	CATSQGLLTDTQYF
TRBJ1-2	TRBV19	NA	CASSQQQGSFSYTF
TRBJ2-1	TRBV28	few	CASSLAGQTYNEQFF
TRBJ2-6	TRBV15	NA	CATSRDLGANVLTF